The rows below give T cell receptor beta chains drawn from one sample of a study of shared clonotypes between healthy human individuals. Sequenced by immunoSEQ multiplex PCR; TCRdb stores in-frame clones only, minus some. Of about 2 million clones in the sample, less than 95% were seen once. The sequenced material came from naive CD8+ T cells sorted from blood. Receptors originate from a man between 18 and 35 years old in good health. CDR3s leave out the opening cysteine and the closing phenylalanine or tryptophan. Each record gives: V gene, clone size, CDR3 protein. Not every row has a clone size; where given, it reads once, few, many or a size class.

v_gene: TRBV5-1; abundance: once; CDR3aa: ASSFGQGGYGYT
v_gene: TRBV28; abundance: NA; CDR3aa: ASTLFWARNEKLF
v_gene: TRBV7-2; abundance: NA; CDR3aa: ASTQPGQYTGELF
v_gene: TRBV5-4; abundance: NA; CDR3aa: ASSDSGNYEQY
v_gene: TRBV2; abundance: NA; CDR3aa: ASSGWGSSGNTIY
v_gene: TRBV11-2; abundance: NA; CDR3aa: ASSTGTSGRNSYEQY
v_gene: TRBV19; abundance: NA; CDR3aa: ASSIDGTPGSPQY
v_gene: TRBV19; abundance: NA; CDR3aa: ASSMASTTTHEQY
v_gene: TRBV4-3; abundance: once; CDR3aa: ASSQEEWVGETQY
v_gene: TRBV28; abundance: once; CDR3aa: ASSLGLAGSYEQY
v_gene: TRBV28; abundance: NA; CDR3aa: ASRPTGGEDGEQF
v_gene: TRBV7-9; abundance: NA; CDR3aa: ASSLVEDHYGYT
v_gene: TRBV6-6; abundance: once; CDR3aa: ASSYAGALDNEQF
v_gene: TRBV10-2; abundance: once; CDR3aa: ASRGLAEGNEQF
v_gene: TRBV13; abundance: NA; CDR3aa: ASSLGLAGGFYEQY
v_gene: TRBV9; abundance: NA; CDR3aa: ASSVEGGLGETQY
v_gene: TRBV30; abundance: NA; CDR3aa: AWSPSPGADTQY
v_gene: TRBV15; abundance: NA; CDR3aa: ATSSRDRGNNEQF